The sequence of this T cell receptor beta chain was determined in a study of shared clonotypes between healthy human individuals. V shed 5 bases, J shed 10 bases, and the junction held 8 bases outside the gene matches. CDR1 is MNHNY and CDR2 is SVGAGI in the germline V gene (reference sequence). CDR3 size: 13 residues. TCRdb keeps only in-frame clones here, not all; method: immunoSEQ multiplex PCR. The repertoire holds over a million clones, with about 75% as singletons. This chain uses TRBV6-6 with TRBJ2-3; 8 bases agree with TRBD2. The clonotype was recovered from a man between 18 and 29 years old in good health. Sequencing used memory CD4+ T cells sorted from blood. Subset defined: CD45RA-negative fraction. The CDR3 DNA reads TGTGCCAGCAGTCCACCGGGAGGGACCCCGCAGTATTTT. This encodes CASSPPGGTPQYF.